This TCR beta chain appears in the sequencing data of a study of shared T cell receptors in the human thymus. Using immunoSEQ multiplex PCR, the repertoire was profiled, and TCRdb retains in-frame clones only, with some absent. The sample yields 540,000 or so clones, 75% to 85% seen once. This clone appeared a few times. This CDR3 is 16 amino acids long. The V end lost 3 bases, the J end lost 3 bases, and 16 bases lay between the germline ends. Germline V gives CDR1 SGDLS, CDR2 YYNGEE. The sample also formed part of further work on human thymus T cells. From that paper: Apparent skewing of V and J gene usage characterized both thymic and blood repertoires. Related work showed strongly overlapping thymic repertoires across unrelated individuals.

This TCR came from a boy under two years old with a congenital heart defect. This chain links TRBV9 with TRBJ2-1, with D possibly being TRBD2 (5 bases). Sequencing was carried out using thymocytes. The CDR3 DNA reads TGTGCCAGCAGCGCCTCGAAACTAGATATCTACAATGAGCAGTTCTTC. It yields the protein CASSASKLDIYNEQFF.